The 19 T cell receptor beta chains given below trace back to one sample, sequenced in a study of blood T cell repertoires in COVID-19. Using immunoSEQ multiplex PCR, the repertoire was profiled, and TCRdb retains in-frame clones only, with some absent. The sample contains about 200,000 clones, around 87% of which appear only once. The sample comprised PBMCs or T cells enriched from blood (not recorded which). The source of these receptors is a woman in her 30s who had recovered from COVID-19.

V gene TRBV7-8 combines with J gene TRBJ1-5; 8 bases line up with TRBD1. The V and J ends lost 4 bases and 0 bases, in that order; junction bases with no gene match: 8. Germline V gene data show CDR1 as SGHVS and CDR2 as FQNEAQ. This CDR3 has 17 amino acids. Written as DNA, the CDR3 is TGTGCCAGCAGCTCGACAGGGGTCCTATATAGCAATCAGCCCCAGCATTTT. This gives the protein CASSSTGVLYSNQPQHF.

This clone showed up just once. This rearrangement joins TRBV12-5 to TRBJ2-6; tentatively, D is TRBD1 (6 bases). With 5 bases removed from V and 4 bases from J, the gap between germline ends came to 12 bases. In germline, CDR1 is LGHNT, CDR2 FRNRAP. This CDR3 has 15 residues. Here the CDR3 reads CASGLTGSGANVLTF. The CDR3 DNA reads as TGTGCTAGTGGTCTCACAGGGTCCGGGGCCAACGTCCTGACTTTC.

The chain is built from TRBV20-1 and TRBJ1-2, with 8 bases identical to TRBD1. Germline-derived CDR1 and CDR2 are DFQATT and SNEGSKA (reference sequence). CDR3 length equals 11 residues. With V trimmed by 6 bases and J by 6 bases, 3 bases remained unmatched. DNA of the CDR3: TGCAGTGCCTGGACAGGGAATGGCTACACCTTC. Protein product: CSAWTGNGYTF.

The chain links TRBV28 to TRBJ2-7; TRBD2 matches 13 bases. V dropped 6 bases and J dropped 4; count of bases not matched to a gene: 6. The CDR3 covers 15 residues. In germline, CDR1 is MDHEN, CDR2 SYDVKM. In DNA form, the CDR3 reads TGTGCCAGCAGCCTATCACTAGCGGGAGGGTACGAGCAGTACTTC. Translating gives CASSLSLAGGYEQYF.

The rearrangement links TRBV24-1 to TRBJ2-1; TRBD1 agrees at 7 bases. The CDR3 totals 16 residues. CDR1 is KGHDR and CDR2 is SFDVKD in the germline V gene. The trim removed 3 bases at V and 4 bases at J, leaving 8 bases unmatched. CDR3 in DNA: TGTGCCACCAGTGATCCACAGGGGAAGGGTTACAATGAGCAGTTCTTC. Translating gives CATSDPQGKGYNEQFF.

The chain couples TRBV21-1 to TRBJ2-7; TRBD2 was called by the table and not checked on the DNA. TRBV21-1 is marked as a pseudogene. This CDR3 region has 16 residues. CDR3 amino acids: CASSKGGGLAGCEQYF. CDR3 sequence (DNA): TGTGCCAGCAGCAAAGGAGGGGGACTAGCGGGATGTGAGCAGTACTTC.

The rearrangement links TRBV19 to TRBJ1-1; tentative D call: TRBD1 (5 bases). The CDR3 sequence is 14 residues long. V was cut by 5 bases and J by 1 base, with 11 bases left in between. CDR1 and CDR2 (germline): LNHDA, SQIVND (reference sequence). The CDR3, as DNA: TGTGCCAGTAGTCAAGACAGCCAGAACACTGAAGCTTTCTTT. This encodes CASSQDSQNTEAFF. Combining the CDR3 with reference TRBV19 and TRBJ1-1 gives the whole variable domain DGGITQSPKYLFRKEGQNVTLSCEQNLNHDAMYWYRQDPGQGLRLIYYSQIVNDFQKGDIAEGYSVSREKKESFPLTVTSAQKNPTAFYLCASSQDSQNTEAFFGQGTRLTVV.

The chain employs TRBV12-5 and TRBJ2-1; 13 nucleotides match TRBD2. Germline V lookup: CDR1 LGHNT, CDR2 FRNRAP. CDR3 size: 15 residues. J lost 9 bases, V lost 6 bases, and 8 bases had no gene match. CDR3 region: CASGSGTSGKTEQFF. As DNA, the CDR3 is TGTGCTAGTGGCTCCGGGACTAGCGGGAAGACTGAGCAGTTCTTC.

V is TRBV11-2 and J is TRBJ1-6; D is unresolved. CDR3 size: 16 residues. The V and J ends lost 0 bases and 9 bases respectively, with 15 bases between them. The germline V gene has CDR1 SGHAT and CDR2 FQNNGV. The CDR3 DNA reads TGTGCCAGCAGCTTAGATGAGACCCGAGGCGGTTCACCCCTCCACTTT. Translating it yields CASSLDETRGGSPLHF.

There are a few counts of this clone. The chain carries TRBV2 and TRBJ2-4; 10 bases fit TRBD2. Germline CDR1 and CDR2: SNHLY and FYNNEI. Trimming at V came to 5 bases and at J to 0 bases, leaving 4 bases not matched to a gene. CDR3 length equals 16 residues. DNA of the CDR3: TGTGCCAGCAGTCAAGGACTAGCGGTAGCCAAAAACATTCAGTACTTC. Translation gives CASSQGLAVAKNIQYF.

The chain recombines TRBV5-6 with TRBJ2-7; weak D call: TRBD1 (5 bases). The CDR3 totals 13 residues. V lost 4 bases to trimming and J lost 3 bases, with 11 bases between them. The germline V gene encodes CDR1 SGHDT and CDR2 YYEEEE. CDR3 amino acids: CASSTTTVYEQYF. For the CDR3, the DNA is TGTGCCAGCAGCACCACGACAGTCTACGAGCAGTACTTC.

V gene TRBV7-2 combines with J gene TRBJ1-5, with D possibly being TRBD1 (5 bases). Germline lookup yields CDR1 SGHTA and CDR2 FQGNSA. V was cut by 5 bases and J by 2 bases, with 7 bases left in between. The CDR3 has 13 amino acids. This chain's CDR3 is CASSQQGNQPQHF. CDR3 nucleotide sequence: TGTGCCAGCAGCCAACAGGGCAATCAGCCCCAGCATTTT.

This chain joins TRBV9 and TRBJ1-1; D is perhaps TRBD1 (6 bases). The germline gives CDR1 SGDLS, CDR2 YYNGEE. The CDR3 has 13 residues. Between the trimmed V and J ends, which lost 4 bases and 10 bases, there was a span of 17 bases. The CDR3 DNA follows: TGTGCCAGCAGCCCACGACAGGTTGATATAGCTTTCTTT. It codes for CASSPRQVDIAFF.

The CDR3 spells CASSERTGDNSPLHF. CDR3 DNA: TGTGCCAGCTCAGAGAGGACAGGGGACAATTCACCCCTCCACTTT. V usage is TRBV18 and J usage is TRBJ1-6; 9 bases agree with TRBD1. The V gene end was trimmed by 5 bases and the J gene end by 7 bases; junction bases not matched to a gene: 6. The CDR3 is 15 residues long. The germline V gene has CDR1 KGHSH and CDR2 LQKENI.

The chain employs TRBV5-1 and TRBJ1-2; TRBD1 agrees at 7 bases. Germline-derived CDR1 and CDR2 are SGHRS and YFSETQ. This CDR3 region has 14 residues. The V segment lost 0 bases and the J segment 4 bases; nucleotides outside the gene matches: 3. This CDR3 reads CASSLGDSPYGYTF. The CDR3 DNA follows: TGCGCCAGCAGCTTGGGGGACAGTCCCTATGGCTACACCTTC. Using reference TRBV5-1 and TRBJ1-2 for the parts outside the CDR3, the full variable domain is KAGVTQTPRYLIKTRGQQVTLSCSPISGHRSVSWYQQTPGQGLQFLFEYFSETQRNKGNFPGRFSGRQFSNSRSEMNVSTLELGDSALYLCASSLGDSPYGYTFGSGTRLTVV.

Of note for this clone: One end of the junction does not line up with germline, which may come from a read error. The genes are TRBV5-6 and TRBJ2-7; perhaps TRBD2 as D (6 bases). The CDR3 totals 11 residues. The germline gives CDR1 SGHDT, CDR2 YYEEEE. This CDR3 reads CASSLGLARDF. For the CDR3, the DNA is TGTGCCAGCAGCTTGGGTCTAGCGCGGGACTTC. Variable domain in full (rest from reference TRBV5-6 and TRBJ2-7): DAGVTQSPTHLIKTRGQQVTLRCSPKSGHDTVSWYQQALGQGPQFIFQYYEEEERQRGNFPDRFSGHQFPNYSSELNVNALLLGDSALYLCASSLGLARDFGPGTRLTVT.

V is TRBV2 and J is TRBJ2-5, with D possibly matching TRBD1 (7 bases). The ends were cut back, 8 bases at V and 5 bases at J, with 12 bases in the middle. This CDR3 is built from 12 residues. Germline V gene sequence: CDR1 SNHLY, CDR2 FYNNEI. As DNA, the CDR3 is TGTGCCAGCGGACAGGAGGGGGAGACCCAGTACTTC. It specifies CASGQEGETQYF. Full variable domain (missing parts from reference TRBV2 and TRBJ2-5): EPEVTQTPSHQVTQMGQEVILRCVPISNHLYFYWYRQILGQKVEFLVSFYNNEISEKSEIFDDQFSVERPDGSNFTLKIRSTKLEDSAMYFCASGQEGETQYFGPGTRLLVL.

CDR3 amino acids: CASGLVLTGKRTEAFF. As DNA, the CDR3 is TGTGCTAGTGGTTTGGTACTCACAGGGAAGAGGACTGAAGCTTTCTTT. The chain joins TRBV12-5 to TRBJ1-1; perhaps TRBD1 as D (6 bases). Trimming took off 0 bases at V and 5 bases at J, with 16 bases between the two ends. The length of the CDR3 is 16 residues. The germline CDR1 and CDR2 sequences are LGHNT and FRNRAP.

The chain uses TRBV6-2 or TRBV6-3 and TRBJ1-4; D is uncertain. The germline V gene encodes CDR1 MNHEY and CDR2 SVGEGT. CDR3 length: 11 residues. Trimming stripped 0 bases from V and 14 bases from J, with 7 bases between. The CDR3 region has the DNA TGTGCCAGCAGTTACTCGAGGAGTCTGTTTTTT. Its translation: CASSYSRSLFF.